This T cell receptor (beta chain) comes out of a study of CD8+ T cells in alopecia areata. As for the study in general: Using the percentage of affected scalp area, treated patients' severity was scored. Findings and limits, study-wide: Lesional scalp exceeded normal scalp in clonality, especially in alopecia totalis/universalis.

Treatment meaning: oral pan-JAK inhibitor, 5-10 mg twice daily. Obtained from alopecia areata patients were lesional scalp punch biopsies along with peripheral blood. CDR3 length: 13 amino acids. Germline assignment: CDR1 SQVTM and CDR2 ANQGSEA. Germline trimming cut 7 bases from V and 2 bases from J; bases unmatched to any gene: 4. A remark on this clone: The antigen remains undetermined.

Reverse transcription of extracted RNA yielded cDNA, which provided the sequencing template. Libraries were prepared by immunoSEQ multiplex PCR; TCRdb keeps only in-frame clonotypes and omits some of them. The sample lists about 160,000 clones; 60% to 75% were seen once. This TCR was sampled from a human donor with alopecia areata. The rearrangement links TRBV29-1 to TRBJ1-5; 8 bases fit TRBD1. The sequencing used CD4+ T cells sorted from blood, collected at week 24, from a patient treated with tofacitinib. CDR3: CSASGGGNQPQHF. The DNA of the CDR3 is TGCAGCGCCTCAGGGGGCGGCAATCAGCCCCAGCATTTT.